The 23 T cell receptor beta chains below were found in one sample sequenced in a study of T cells in Graves' hyperthyroidism and ophthalmopathy. Amplification of TCR beta CDR3 regions was performed using RNA transcripts as template. HTBI primers were employed in a first-round RT-PCR of the TCR CDR3. Each CDR3 protein is one row after TCRdb ran MiXCR on the multiplex PCR reads. This table holds around 210,000 distinct CDR3 sequences, about 15% found once. Sequences were obtained from blood. Every receptor here comes from a woman aged 50 to 60 with Graves' hyperthyroidism.

This clonotype showed up many times. The chain recombines TRBV10-3 with TRBJ1-1; no clear D gene. Germline V lookup: CDR1 ENHRY, CDR2 SYGVKD. This CDR3 is 15 amino acids long. Deletions cut 6 bases from V and 3 bases from J, with 17 bases between. CDR3: CAISVKPTTDTEAFF. CDR3 DNA: TGTGCCATCAGCGTAAAGCCTACAACGGACACTGAAGCTTTCTTT.

In its sample, this clonotype was seen many times. This sequence joins TRBV19 and TRBJ1-2; weak D call: TRBD1 (6 bases). Germline V gene data show CDR1 as LNHDA and CDR2 as SQIVND (reference sequence). This CDR3 region has 13 residues. V was shortened by 4 bases and J by 8 bases, with 14 bases between the two germline ends. Here the CDR3 DNA reads TGTGCCAGTAGTAGGGGGCAGCCGCGGGGCTACACCTTC. This sequence encodes CASSRGQPRGYTF.

This clonotype was seen many times. The chain links TRBV6-1 to TRBJ1-1; D may be TRBD1 (6 bases). Trimming removed 6 bases from V and 4 bases from J, with 9 bases in between. The CDR3 length is 12 residues. The germline CDR1 and CDR2 sequences are MNHNS and SASEGT. The CDR3 loop is CASRRGGTEAFF. As DNA, the CDR3 is TGTGCCAGCAGGAGAGGGGGCACTGAAGCTTTCTTT.

The genes are TRBV5-4 and TRBJ1-5; 9 nucleotides align to TRBD1. The V gene end was trimmed by 4 bases and the J gene end by 4 bases; junction bases not matched to a gene: 6. The CDR3 sequence is 15 residues long. Germline V gene sequence: CDR1 SGHNT, CDR2 YYREEE (reference sequence). CDR3 DNA sequence: TGTGCCAGCAGCAGACAGGGGGATAGAAATCAGCCCCAGCATTTT. Translation gives CASSRQGDRNQPQHF.

The chain uses TRBV7-3 and TRBJ2-2; TRBD1 matches 9 bases. Germline CDR1 reads SGHTA; CDR2 reads FQGTGA. CDR3 size: 21 residues. The trim removed 5 bases at V and 2 bases at J, leaving 21 bases unmatched. CDR3 nucleotides: TGTGCCAGCAGCCTTAAACCGGGACAGGGTCGCGGGAAGGATAACACCGGGGAGCTGTTTTTT. Translating gives CASSLKPGQGRGKDNTGELFF.

This clonotype showed up many times. The chain carries TRBV20-1 and TRBJ2-1, with a tentative D call TRBD2 (5 bases). The germline gives CDR1 DFQATT, CDR2 SNEGSKA (reference sequence). The CDR3 has 16 amino acids. V dropped 0 bases and J dropped 5 bases, with 17 bases sitting between them. CDR3 DNA sequence: TGCAGTGCTAGAGATGGAGCGGCCATGATGGACAATGAGCAGTTCTTC. As protein: CSARDGAAMMDNEQFF.

This clonotype was detected only a few times. This chain joins TRBV4-2 and TRBJ2-7; D perhaps matches TRBD1 (6 bases). The V end lost 2 bases, the J end lost 2 bases, and 7 bases lay between the germline ends. The CDR3 runs to 13 residues. From germline, CDR1 is LGHNA and CDR2 YNFKEQ. The CDR3 protein is CASSQRTAYEQYF. As DNA, the CDR3 is TGTGCCAGCAGCCAAAGGACAGCCTACGAGCAGTACTTC.

The rearrangement uses TRBV7-8 and TRBJ2-3, with 7 bases lining up with TRBD2. V shed 8 bases, J shed 6 bases, and the junction held 8 bases outside the gene matches. CDR1 and CDR2 from the germline V gene are SGHVS and FQNEAQ. The CDR3 length is 13 residues. CDR3 nucleotide sequence: TGTGCCAGCTCCGCGGGAGCCCCCGATACGCAGTATTTT. Encoded protein: CASSAGAPDTQYF.

Many counts were recorded for this clonotype. The chain combines TRBV7-8 with TRBJ2-1, with D perhaps TRBD1 (6 bases). V was trimmed by 6 bases and J by 6 bases, leaving 18 bases between them. The CDR3 extends over 15 amino acids. Per germline, CDR1 SGHVS and CDR2 FQNEAQ. Here the CDR3 reads CASSTGQSEGNEQFF. The CDR3 DNA follows: TGTGCCAGCAGTACAGGACAGAGTGAGGGCAATGAGCAGTTCTTC.

This chain connects TRBV20-1 to TRBJ2-3; 7 positions agree with TRBD2. The CDR3 has 13 amino acids. Trimming at V came to 3 bases and at J to 6 bases, leaving 6 bases not matched to a gene. Germline V gene lookup returns CDR1 DFQATT and CDR2 SNEGSKA (reference sequence). Written as DNA, the CDR3 is TGCAGTGCTAGGTGGCGGGAGTACGATACGCAGTATTTT. Translated: CSARWREYDTQYF.

The J gene is TRBJ1-3, the V gene TRBV5-1; 8 bases map to TRBD1. V was clipped by 0 bases and J by 8 bases; unmatched bases: 4. The CDR3 runs 14 residues. Germline values: CDR1 SGHRS, CDR2 YFSETQ. CDR3 protein: CASSLAGGLDTIYF. The CDR3 DNA reads TGCGCCAGCAGCTTGGCAGGGGGCTTGGACACCATATATTTT.

The chain couples TRBV20-1 to TRBJ2-1; the match to TRBD2 covers 15 bases. Germline-derived CDR1 and CDR2 are DFQATT and SNEGSKA (reference sequence). Trimming cost V 3 bases and J 5 bases; bases outside gene matches: 8. The CDR3 covers 17 residues. CDR3 sequence (DNA): TGCAGTGCTAGCCCCCGGACTAGCGGGAGGGTAAACAATGAGCAGTTCTTC. This translates into CSASPRTSGRVNNEQFF.

This clonotype was seen many times. V gene TRBV3-1 combines with J gene TRBJ2-3, with TRBD1 as a possible D gene (6 bases). Germline V gene lookup returns CDR1 LGHDT and CDR2 YNNKEL (reference sequence). The V end was cut by 4 bases, the J end by 3 bases, with 8 bases between. There are 13 residues in the CDR3. CDR3 loop: CASSRGTTDTQYF. In nucleotides, the CDR3 is TGTGCCAGCAGCCGTGGGACAACAGATACGCAGTATTTT.

This clonotype was seen only a few times. This chain links TRBV11-2 with TRBJ2-1, with 8 nucleotides matching TRBD2. This CDR3 is 17 amino acids long. Germline loops: CDR1 SGHAT, CDR2 FQNNGV. V shed 2 bases, J shed 3 bases, and the junction held 9 bases outside the gene matches. The CDR3, as DNA: TGTGCCAGCAGCTTATCTACGGGAGGGCCCAACTACAATGAGCAGTTCTTC. Protein product: CASSLSTGGPNYNEQFF.

This clonotype was observed many times. The CDR3 nucleotides are TGCAGTGCTAGAGTAAGCGGGAGCTCCTACAATGAGCAGTTCTTC. It specifies CSARVSGSSYNEQFF. The chain joins TRBV20-1 to TRBJ2-1; TRBD2 matches at 8 bases. Germline values: CDR1 DFQATT, CDR2 SNEGSKA (reference sequence). J was trimmed by 0 bases and V by 1 base; bases with no gene match: 2. This CDR3 contains 15 residues.

V and J are TRBV6-2 or TRBV6-3 and TRBJ2-1; 12 bases align to TRBD2. The CDR3 has 17 residues. V lost 4 bases, J lost 6 bases, and 10 bases stayed unmatched. Germline V gene sequence: CDR1 MNHEY, CDR2 SVGEGT. CDR3 sequence: CASSSVASGRAVNEQFF. CDR3 bases: TGTGCCAGCAGTTCCGTGGCTAGCGGGAGGGCCGTCAATGAGCAGTTCTTC.

The chain couples TRBV3-1 to TRBJ2-2; perhaps D is TRBD1 or TRBD2 (6 bases each). V dropped 4 bases and J dropped 1 base, with 16 bases sitting between them. Germline V lookup: CDR1 LGHDT, CDR2 YNNKEL (reference sequence). The CDR3 runs to 17 residues. CDR3 nucleotides: TGTGCCAGCAGCCCCCACCCCGGGGGCTTGAACACCGGGGAGCTGTTTTTT. As protein: CASSPHPGGLNTGELFF.

This sequence joins TRBV12-3 or TRBV12-4 and TRBJ2-1; D is uncertain. CDR3 length equals 15 residues. V lost 5 bases, J lost 0 bases, and 11 bases lay in between. The CDR3 loop reads CASSPTASSYNEQFF. The CDR3 DNA sequence: TGTGCCAGCAGTCCCACCGCGAGCTCCTACAATGAGCAGTTCTTC.

The V gene is TRBV4-1, the J gene TRBJ2-7, with D possibly TRBD1 on 6 matching bases. V lost 0 bases to trimming and J lost 6 bases, with 6 bases between them. Germline-derived CDR1 and CDR2 are MGHRA and YSYEKL. The CDR3 contains 12 residues. CDR3 residues: CASSQEGAEQYF. The CDR3 bases are TGCGCCAGCAGCCAAGAGGGGGCCGAGCAGTACTTC.

J is TRBJ2-5 and V is TRBV7-9, with unresolved D. Germline CDR1 reads SEHNR; CDR2 reads FQNEAQ (reference sequence). Trimming cost V 4 bases and J 4 bases, with 13 bases left between them. The length of the CDR3 is 14 residues. CDR3 DNA: TGTGCCAGCAGCTACGACATCAGTGTAGAGACCCAGTACTTC. Translation gives CASSYDISVETQYF.

This clonotype has a handful of counts. The chain combines TRBV7-9 with TRBJ2-4; D might be TRBD1 (5 bases). There are 14 residues in the CDR3. V lost 4 bases to trimming and J lost 3 bases, with 10 bases between them. CDR1 and CDR2 (germline): SEHNR, FQNEAQ (reference sequence). Here the CDR3 DNA reads TGTGCCAGCAGCTCCACAGGAGACAAAAACATTCAGTACTTC. Its protein product is CASSSTGDKNIQYF.

This clonotype was observed a handful of times. The rearrangement links TRBV7-9 to TRBJ2-1; 7 bases align to TRBD2. The CDR3 is made up of 18 amino acids. J was trimmed by 6 bases and V by 3 bases; bases with no gene match: 17. In germline, CDR1 is SEHNR, CDR2 FQNEAQ (reference sequence). The CDR3 spells CASSLPGRFAGIGNEQFF. For the CDR3, the DNA is TGTGCCAGCAGCTTGCCCGGGAGGTTCGCGGGTATTGGCAATGAGCAGTTCTTC.

The rearrangement joins TRBV6-1 to TRBJ1-1; 7 bases align to TRBD1. Germline assignment: CDR1 MNHNS and CDR2 SASEGT. With V trimmed by 6 bases and J by 6 bases, 10 bases remained unmatched. The CDR3 spans 14 residues. In DNA, the CDR3 is TGTGCCAGCAGGGATATACAGGGGCTCGCTGAAGCTTTCTTT. Protein sequence: CASRDIQGLAEAFF.